The 7 T cell receptor beta chains given below trace back to one sample, sequenced in a study of cytomegalovirus exposure and HLA in healthy donors. The protocol was immunoSEQ multiplex PCR, while the TCRdb copy is restricted to in-frame clones and leaves out a portion. The sample shows about 120,000 clones, about 83% of them seen only once. The specimen was PBMCs. These receptors were taken from a woman in her thirties in good health and CMV-seronegative.

V gene TRBV11-2 combines with J gene TRBJ2-5, with 12 bases matching TRBD2. The V and J ends lost 4 bases and 2 bases, in that order; junction bases with no gene match: 2. The germline gives CDR1 SGHAT, CDR2 FQNNGV. This CDR3 region has 15 residues. In DNA form, the CDR3 reads TGTGCCAGCAGCTCTGGACTAGCGGGACAAGAGACCCAGTACTTC. Translated: CASSSGLAGQETQYF.

The gene calls are TRBV27 and TRBJ2-5; D possibly corresponds to TRBD1 (6 bases). The germline CDR1 and CDR2 sequences are MNHEY and SMNVEV (reference sequence). Trimming pared 6 bases from V and 4 bases from J, leaving 12 bases between. This CDR3 region has 13 residues. The CDR3 loop reads CASSPGVRETQYF. The CDR3, as DNA: TGTGCCAGCAGCCCAGGGGTCCGAGAGACCCAGTACTTC.

This chain links TRBV6-5 with TRBJ2-7, with 10 bases fitting TRBD1. Germline trimming cut 6 bases from V and 4 bases from J; bases unmatched to any gene: 9. Germline CDR1 is MNHEY and CDR2 is SVGAGI. This CDR3 is built from 15 residues. The CDR3 reads CASSLTGGAGYEQYF. CDR3 in DNA: TGTGCCAGCAGCCTGACAGGGGGCGCCGGGTACGAGCAGTACTTC.

The CDR3, as DNA: TGTGCCAGCATGGGGCAGGGGGGACCGTCAGATACGCAGTATTTT. It codes for CASMGQGGPSDTQYF. The chain uses TRBV5-6 and TRBJ2-3; TRBD1 might be the D (7 bases). V shed 6 bases and J shed 4 bases, with 18 bases lying between them. The CDR3 loop spans 15 amino acids. CDR1 and CDR2 from the germline V gene are SGHDT and YYEEEE.

This sequence joins TRBV19 and TRBJ2-2; D may be TRBD1 (5 bases). Trimming pared 3 bases from V and 7 bases from J, leaving 15 bases between. The germline V gene has CDR1 LNHDA and CDR2 SQIVND (reference sequence). The CDR3 runs to 15 residues. DNA of the CDR3: TGTGCCAGTAGTATGGGGCAGGGAAATGACGGGGAGCTGTTTTTT. This codes for CASSMGQGNDGELFF.

The chain joins TRBV10-2 to TRBJ2-5; D call uncertain. Germline assignment: CDR1 WSHSY and CDR2 SAAADI. The CDR3 has 13 amino acids. Trimming took off 5 bases at V and 6 bases at J, with 13 bases between the two ends. CDR3 sequence: CASSRYIEKTQYF. CDR3 bases: TGCGCCAGCAGTCGATACATCGAAAAGACCCAGTACTTC.

The chain recombines TRBV7-8 with TRBJ1-4, with TRBD1 matching over 7 bases. This CDR3 comprises 16 residues. V lost 2 bases to trimming and J lost 3 bases; unmatched junction nucleotides: 6. Germline lookup yields CDR1 SGHVS and CDR2 FQNEAQ. CDR3: CASSLNRGRANEKLFF. CDR3 DNA sequence: TGTGCCAGCAGCTTAAACAGGGGAAGGGCTAATGAAAAACTGTTTTTT.